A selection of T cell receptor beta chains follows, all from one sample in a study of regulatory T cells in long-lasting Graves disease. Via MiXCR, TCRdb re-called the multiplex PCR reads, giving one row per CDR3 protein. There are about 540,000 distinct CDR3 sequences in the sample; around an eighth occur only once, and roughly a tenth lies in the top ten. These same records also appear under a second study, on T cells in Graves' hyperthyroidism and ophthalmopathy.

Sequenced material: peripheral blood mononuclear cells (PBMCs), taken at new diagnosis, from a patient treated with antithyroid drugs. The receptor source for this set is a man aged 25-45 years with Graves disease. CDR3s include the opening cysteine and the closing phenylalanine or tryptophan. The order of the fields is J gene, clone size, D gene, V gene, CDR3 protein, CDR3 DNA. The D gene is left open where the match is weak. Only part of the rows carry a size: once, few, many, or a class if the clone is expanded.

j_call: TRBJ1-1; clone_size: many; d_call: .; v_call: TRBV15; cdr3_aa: CATSLNRNTEAFF; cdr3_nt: TGTGCCACCAGCCTTAACAGGAACACTGAAGCTTTCTTT
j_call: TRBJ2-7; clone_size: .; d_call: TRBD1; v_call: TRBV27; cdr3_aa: CASSSGQGRNEQYF; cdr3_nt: TGTGCCAGCAGCTCTGGACAGGGTAGGAACGAGCAGTACTTC
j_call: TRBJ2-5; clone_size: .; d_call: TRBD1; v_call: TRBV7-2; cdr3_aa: CASSFRQGRQTQYF; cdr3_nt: TGTGCCAGCAGCTTCCGACAGGGGAGACAGACCCAGTACTTC
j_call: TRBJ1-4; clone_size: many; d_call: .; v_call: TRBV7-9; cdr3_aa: CASSLTAVATNEKLFF; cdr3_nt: TGTGCCAGCAGCTTAACGGCAGTTGCAACTAATGAAAAACTGTTTTTT
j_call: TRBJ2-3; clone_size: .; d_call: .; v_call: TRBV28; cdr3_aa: CASSLRSRPGESTQYF; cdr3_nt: TGTGCCAGCAGTTTACGATCCAGACCCGGGGAGTCTACGCAGTATTTT
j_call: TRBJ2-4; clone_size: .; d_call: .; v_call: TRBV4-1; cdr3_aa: CASSQYRIAKNIQYF; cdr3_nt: TGCGCCAGCAGCCAATACAGGATAGCCAAAAACATTCAGTACTTC
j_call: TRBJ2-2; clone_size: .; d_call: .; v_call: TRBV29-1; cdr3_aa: CSVVGGRGAGELFF; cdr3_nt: TGCAGCGTTGTAGGGGGGAGGGGGGCCGGGGAGCTGTTTTTT
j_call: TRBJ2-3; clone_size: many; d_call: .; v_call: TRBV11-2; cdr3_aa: CASSPEGRADTQYF; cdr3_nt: TGTGCCAGCAGCCCGGAAGGGCGGGCAGATACGCAGTATTTT
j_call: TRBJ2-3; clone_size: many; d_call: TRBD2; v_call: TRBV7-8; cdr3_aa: CASSPGRLTSHTQYF; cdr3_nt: TGTGCCAGCAGCCCTGGACGCTTGACTAGCCATACGCAGTATTTT
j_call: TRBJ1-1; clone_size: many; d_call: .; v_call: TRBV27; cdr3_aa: CASSEVKLMNTEAFF; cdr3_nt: TGTGCCAGCAGTGAGGTCAAGCTGATGAACACTGAAGCTTTCTTT
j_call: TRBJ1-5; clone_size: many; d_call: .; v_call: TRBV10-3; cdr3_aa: CAISDRLNSNQPQHF; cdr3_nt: TGTGCCATCAGTGATCGTTTGAATAGCAATCAGCCCCAGCATTTT
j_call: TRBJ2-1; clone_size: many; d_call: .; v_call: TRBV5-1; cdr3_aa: CASSLQDSYNEQFF; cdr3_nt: TGCGCCAGCAGCTTGCAAGACTCCTACAATGAGCAGTTCTTC
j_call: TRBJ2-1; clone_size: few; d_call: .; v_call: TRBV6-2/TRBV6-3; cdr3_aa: CASSGPGSYNEQFF; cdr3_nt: TGTGCCAGCAGTGGACCGGGATCCTACAATGAGCAGTTCTTC
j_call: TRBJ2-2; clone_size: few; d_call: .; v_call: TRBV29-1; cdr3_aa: CTARVHGELFF; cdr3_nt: TGCACCGCTAGGGTTCACGGGGAGCTGTTTTTT
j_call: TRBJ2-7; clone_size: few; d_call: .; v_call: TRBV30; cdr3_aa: CACAAGQTYEQYF; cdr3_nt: TGTGCCTGCGCCGCGGGACAGACCTACGAGCAGTACTTC
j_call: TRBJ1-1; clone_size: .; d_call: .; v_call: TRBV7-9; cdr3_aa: CASSLDRQNTEAFF; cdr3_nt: TGTGCCAGCAGCTTGGACAGACAGAACACTGAAGCTTTCTTT
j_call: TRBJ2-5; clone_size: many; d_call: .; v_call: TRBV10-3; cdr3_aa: CAISEQLQETQYF; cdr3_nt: TGTGCCATCAGTGAGCAGCTACAAGAGACCCAGTACTTC
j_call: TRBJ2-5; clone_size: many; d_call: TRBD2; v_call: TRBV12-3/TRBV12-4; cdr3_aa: CASSSRLAGDRETQYF; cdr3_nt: TGTGCCAGCAGTTCACGGCTAGCGGGAGACCGCGAGACCCAGTACTTC
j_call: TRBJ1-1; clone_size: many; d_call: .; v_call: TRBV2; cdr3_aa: CASRGERVNTEAFF; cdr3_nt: TGTGCCAGCAGAGGTGAGCGGGTGAACACTGAAGCTTTCTTT
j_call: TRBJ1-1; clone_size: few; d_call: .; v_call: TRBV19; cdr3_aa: CASSYRVNTEAFF; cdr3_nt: TGTGCCAGTAGCTACAGGGTGAACACTGAAGCTTTCTTT
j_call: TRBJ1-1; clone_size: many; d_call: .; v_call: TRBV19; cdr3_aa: CASTQGYMNTEAFF; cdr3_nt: TGTGCCAGTACCCAGGGATACATGAACACTGAAGCTTTCTTT
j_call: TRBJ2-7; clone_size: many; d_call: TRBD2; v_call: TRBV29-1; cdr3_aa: CSVSSGTPPYEQYF; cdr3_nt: TGCAGCGTCTCAAGCGGGACCCCCCCCTACGAGCAGTACTTC
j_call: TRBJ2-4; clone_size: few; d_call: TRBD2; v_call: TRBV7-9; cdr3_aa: CASSSTSGRIENIQYF; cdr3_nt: TGTGCCAGCAGCAGTACTAGCGGGAGGATCGAAAACATTCAGTACTTC
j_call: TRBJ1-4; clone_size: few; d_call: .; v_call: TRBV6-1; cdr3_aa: CASSEARGRNPEF; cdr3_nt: TGTGCCAGCAGTGAAGCGCGAGGGAGGAACCCGGAATTT
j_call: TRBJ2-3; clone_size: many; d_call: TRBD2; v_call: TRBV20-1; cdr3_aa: CSRLAGGADTQYF; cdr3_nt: TGCAGCAGACTAGCGGGAGGCGCAGATACGCAGTATTTT
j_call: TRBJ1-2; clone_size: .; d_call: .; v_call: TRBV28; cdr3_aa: CASSLMDGSSRGYTF; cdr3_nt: TGTGCCAGCAGTTTGATGGACGGATCCTCGAGAGGCTACACCTTC
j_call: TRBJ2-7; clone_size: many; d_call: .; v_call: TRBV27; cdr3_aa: CASSLHSSYEQYF; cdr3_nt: TGTGCCAGCAGTTTGCACAGCTCCTACGAGCAGTACTTC
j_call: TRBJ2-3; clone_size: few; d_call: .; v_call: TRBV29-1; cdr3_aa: CSVWRGLSTNTQYF; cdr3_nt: TGCAGCGTTTGGCGGGGGCTTAGCACAAATACGCAGTATTTT
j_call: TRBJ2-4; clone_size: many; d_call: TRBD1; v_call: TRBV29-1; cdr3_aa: CSVDRGNIQYF; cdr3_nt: TGCAGCGTCGACAGGGGAAACATTCAGTACTTC
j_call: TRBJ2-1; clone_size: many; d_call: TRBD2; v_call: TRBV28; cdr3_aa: CASVLAGVNNEQFF; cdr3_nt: TGTGCCAGCGTGCTAGCGGGAGTCAACAATGAGCAGTTCTTC
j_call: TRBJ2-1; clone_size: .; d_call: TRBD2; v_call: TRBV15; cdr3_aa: CATSGRGNPGLAGHSYNEQSF; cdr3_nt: TGTGCCACCAGCGGGAGAGGGAACCCCGGACTAGCGGGACATTCCTACAATGAGCAGTCCTTC
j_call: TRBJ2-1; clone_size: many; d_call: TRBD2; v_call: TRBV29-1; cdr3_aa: CSTRRGDSSGSHNEQFF; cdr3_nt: TGCAGCACCCGGAGAGGGGATAGTAGCGGGAGTCATAATGAGCAGTTCTTC
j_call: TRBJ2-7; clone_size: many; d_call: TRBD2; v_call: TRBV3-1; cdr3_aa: CASSPPLSGSEQYF; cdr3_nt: TGTGCCAGCAGCCCCCCACTGAGCGGGAGCGAGCAGTACTTC
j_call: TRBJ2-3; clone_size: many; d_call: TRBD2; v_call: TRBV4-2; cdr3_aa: CASSLSATGGRADTQYF; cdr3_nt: TGTGCCAGCAGCCTATCAGCCACGGGGGGGAGAGCAGATACGCAGTATTTT
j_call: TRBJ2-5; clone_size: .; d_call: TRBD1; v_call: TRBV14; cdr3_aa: CASSPGQGESETQYF; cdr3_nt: TGTGCCAGCAGCCCCGGACAGGGAGAATCGGAGACCCAGTACTTC
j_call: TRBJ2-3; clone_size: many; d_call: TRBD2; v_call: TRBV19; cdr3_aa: CASREDRTDTQYF; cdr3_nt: TGTGCCAGTCGGGAGGACCGCACAGATACGCAGTATTTT
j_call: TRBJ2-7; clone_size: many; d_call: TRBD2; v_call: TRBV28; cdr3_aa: CASSFHGAGESYEQYF; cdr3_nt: TGTGCCAGCAGTTTTCATGGTGCGGGAGAGTCCTACGAGCAGTACTTC
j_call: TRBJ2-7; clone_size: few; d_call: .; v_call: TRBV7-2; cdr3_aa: CASSLLGTKSYEQYF; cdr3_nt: TGTGCCAGCAGCTTATTAGGGACAAAGTCCTACGAGCAGTACTTC
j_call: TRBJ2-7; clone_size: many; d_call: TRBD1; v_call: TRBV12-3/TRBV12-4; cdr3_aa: CASSRGQPSYEQYF; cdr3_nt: TGTGCCAGCAGTCGGGGACAGCCCTCCTACGAGCAGTACTTC
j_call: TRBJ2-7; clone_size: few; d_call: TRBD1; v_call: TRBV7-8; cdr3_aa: CASSSPSGTGSSYGQYF; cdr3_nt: TGTGCCAGCAGCTCTCCATCCGGGACAGGTTCCTCCTACGGGCAGTACTTC
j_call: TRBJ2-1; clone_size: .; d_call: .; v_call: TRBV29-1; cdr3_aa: CSVQDSGISLLTNEQFF; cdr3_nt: TGCAGCGTTCAGGACAGCGGTATTAGTTTACTCACAAATGAGCAGTTCTTC
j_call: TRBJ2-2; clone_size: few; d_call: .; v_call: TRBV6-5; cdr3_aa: CASSYSISGELFF; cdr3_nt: TGTGCCAGCAGTTACTCGATTAGCGGGGAGCTGTTTTTT
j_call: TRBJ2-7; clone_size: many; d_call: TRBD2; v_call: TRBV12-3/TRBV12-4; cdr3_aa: CASSFAGGRSYEQYF; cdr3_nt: TGTGCCAGCAGTTTTGCGGGCGGGAGGTCCTACGAGCAGTACTTC
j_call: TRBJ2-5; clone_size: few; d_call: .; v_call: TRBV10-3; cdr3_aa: CAISVVADEETQYF; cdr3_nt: TGTGCCATCAGTGTCGTGGCAGATGAGGAGACCCAGTACTTC
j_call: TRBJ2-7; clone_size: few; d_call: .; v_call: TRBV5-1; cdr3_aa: CASSSDPALGEQYF; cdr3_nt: TGCGCCAGCAGCTCGGATCCAGCCTTGGGCGAGCAGTACTTC
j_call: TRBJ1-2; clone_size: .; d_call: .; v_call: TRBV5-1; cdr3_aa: CASSPGRVLNIYGYTF; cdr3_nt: TGCGCCAGCAGCCCGGGGCGGGTCCTTAATATCTATGGCTACACCTTC
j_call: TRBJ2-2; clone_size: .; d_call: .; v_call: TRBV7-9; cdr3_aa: CASSSQTGINTGGLFF; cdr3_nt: TGTGCCAGCAGCTCACAGACAGGGATCAACACCGGGGGGCTGTTTTTT
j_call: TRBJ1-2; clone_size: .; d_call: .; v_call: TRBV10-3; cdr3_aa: CAISEPAGYTF; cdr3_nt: TGTGCCATCAGTGAGCCTGCGGGCTACACCTTC
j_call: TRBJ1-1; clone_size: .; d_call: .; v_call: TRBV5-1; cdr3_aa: CASSLYLDTEAFF; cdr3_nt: TGCGCCAGCAGCTTGTACTTGGACACTGAAGCTTTCTTT
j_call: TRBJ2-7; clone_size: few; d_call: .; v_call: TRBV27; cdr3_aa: CASSLIDPRLDEQYF; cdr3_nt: TGTGCCAGCAGCTTAATAGACCCCCGTCTGGACGAGCAGTACTTC
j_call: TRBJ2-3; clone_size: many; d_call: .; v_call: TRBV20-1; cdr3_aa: CSATLAYKQYF; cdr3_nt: TGCAGTGCTACTCTAGCGTATAAGCAGTATTTT
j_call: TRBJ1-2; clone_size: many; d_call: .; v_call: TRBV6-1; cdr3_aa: CASSEAGGPYGYTF; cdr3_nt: TGTGCCAGCAGTGAGGCCGGGGGACCCTATGGCTACACCTTC
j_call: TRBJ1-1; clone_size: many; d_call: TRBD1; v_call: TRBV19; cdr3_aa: CASSKTGTGGAFF; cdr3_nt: TGTGCCAGTAGTAAAACCGGGACAGGAGGAGCTTTCTTT